This TCR beta chain stems from a study of blood T cell repertoires in COVID-19. Overall study context: Samples of COVID-19 (acute and convalescent) were obtained from the United States, Italy and Spain. T cells, B-cell-depleted T cells, or PBMCs supplied cDNA or gDNA.

The sample holds a few counts of this clone. Germline assignment: CDR1 MNHEY and CDR2 SMNVEV (reference sequence). The CDR3 runs 19 residues. J was trimmed by 5 bases and V by 5 bases; bases with no gene match: 21. Method: immunoSEQ multiplex PCR; TCRdb's copy keeps in-frame clones and lacks some. The sample lists 120,000 to 150,000 clones; 75% to 90% were seen once. V gene TRBV27 combines with J gene TRBJ2-5; 9 bases align to TRBD1. Sequencing used peripheral blood. The TCR sequence derives from a woman at least 80 years old with acute or convalescent COVID-19. This chain's CDR3 is CASSPAGWSRDRVEETQYF. As DNA, the CDR3 is TGTGCCAGCAGTCCCGCTGGATGGTCCCGGGACAGGGTTGAGGAGACCCAGTACTTC.